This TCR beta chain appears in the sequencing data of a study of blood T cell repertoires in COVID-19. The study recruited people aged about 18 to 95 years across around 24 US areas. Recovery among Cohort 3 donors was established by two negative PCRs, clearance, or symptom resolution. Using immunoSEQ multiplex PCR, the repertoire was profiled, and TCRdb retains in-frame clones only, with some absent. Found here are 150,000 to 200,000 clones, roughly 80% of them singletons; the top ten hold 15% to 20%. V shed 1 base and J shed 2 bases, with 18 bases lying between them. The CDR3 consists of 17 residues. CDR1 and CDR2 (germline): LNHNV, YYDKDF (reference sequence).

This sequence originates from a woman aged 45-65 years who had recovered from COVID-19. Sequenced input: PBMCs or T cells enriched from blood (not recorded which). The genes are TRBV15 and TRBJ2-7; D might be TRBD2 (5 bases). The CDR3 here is CATSRGRTSSGTYEQYF. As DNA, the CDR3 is TGTGCCACCAGCAGAGGCCGGACCAGCTCGGGAACCTACGAGCAGTACTTC.